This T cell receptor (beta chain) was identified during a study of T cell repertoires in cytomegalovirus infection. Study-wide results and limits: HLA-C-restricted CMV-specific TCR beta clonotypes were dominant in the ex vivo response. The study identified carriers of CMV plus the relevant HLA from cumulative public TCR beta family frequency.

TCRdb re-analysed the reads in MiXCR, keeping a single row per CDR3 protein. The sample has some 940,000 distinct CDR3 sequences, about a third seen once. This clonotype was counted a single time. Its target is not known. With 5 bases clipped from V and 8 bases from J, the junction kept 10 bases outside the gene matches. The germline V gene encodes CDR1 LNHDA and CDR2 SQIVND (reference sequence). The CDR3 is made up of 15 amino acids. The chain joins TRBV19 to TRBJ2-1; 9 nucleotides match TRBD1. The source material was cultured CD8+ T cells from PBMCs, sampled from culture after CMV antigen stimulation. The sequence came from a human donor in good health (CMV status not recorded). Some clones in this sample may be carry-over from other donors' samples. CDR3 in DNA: TGTGCCAGTAGTCTCCGGGACAGGGTGTTGGATGAGCAGTTCTTC. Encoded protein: CASSLRDRVLDEQFF.